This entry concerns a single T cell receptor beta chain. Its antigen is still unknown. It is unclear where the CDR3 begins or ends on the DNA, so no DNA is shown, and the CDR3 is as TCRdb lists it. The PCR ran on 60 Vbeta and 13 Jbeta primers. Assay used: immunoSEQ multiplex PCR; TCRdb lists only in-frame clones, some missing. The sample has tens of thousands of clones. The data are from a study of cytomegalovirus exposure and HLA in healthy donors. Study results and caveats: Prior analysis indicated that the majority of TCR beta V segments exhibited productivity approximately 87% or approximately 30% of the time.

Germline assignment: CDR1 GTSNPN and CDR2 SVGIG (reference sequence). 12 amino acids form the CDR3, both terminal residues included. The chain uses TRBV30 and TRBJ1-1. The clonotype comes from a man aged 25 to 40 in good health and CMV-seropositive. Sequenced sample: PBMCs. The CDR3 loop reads CAWGDGNTEDFF.